The TCR beta chain described here comes from a study of spatial heterogeneity in lung cancer. Per the germline V gene, CDR1 is SGHDT and CDR2 is YYEEEE. V shed 4 bases and J shed 8 bases, with 15 bases lying between them. The CDR3 is 13 residues long. One entry per CDR3 protein results from TCRdb running MiXCR on the 5' RACE reads. The sample holds more than 85,000 distinct CDR3 sequences, approximately 8.5% seen once. Time point described: sample taken at primary tumor resection. Whole RNA from tumor, nontumor lung or frozen PBMC was sequenced unsorted. Sequenced material: PBMCs, taken at surgery. The TCR was taken from a male donor with early-stage non-small cell lung cancer. The V gene is TRBV5-6, the J gene TRBJ1-2; D not resolved. The CDR3: CASSRRRADGYTF. Written as DNA, the CDR3 is TGTGCCAGCAGCCGCCGGAGGGCGGACGGCTACACCTTC.